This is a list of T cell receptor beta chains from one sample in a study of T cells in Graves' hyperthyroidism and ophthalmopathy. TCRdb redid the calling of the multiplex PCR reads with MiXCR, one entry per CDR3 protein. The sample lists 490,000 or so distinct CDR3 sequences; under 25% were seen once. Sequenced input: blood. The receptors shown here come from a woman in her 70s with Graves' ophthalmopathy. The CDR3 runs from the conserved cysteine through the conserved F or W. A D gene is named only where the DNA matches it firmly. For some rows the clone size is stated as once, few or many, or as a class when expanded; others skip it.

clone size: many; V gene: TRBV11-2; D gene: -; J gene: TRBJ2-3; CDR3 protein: CASSLEPSAPTDTQYF; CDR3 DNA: TGTGCCAGCAGCTTAGAGCCTTCCGCCCCCACAGATACGCAGTATTTT
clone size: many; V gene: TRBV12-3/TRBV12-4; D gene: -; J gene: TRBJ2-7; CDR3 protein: CASSSPDSSYEQYF; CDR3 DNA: TGTGCCAGCAGTTCCCCTGACTCTTCCTACGAGCAGTACTTC
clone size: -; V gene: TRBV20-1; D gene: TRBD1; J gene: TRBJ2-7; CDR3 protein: CSASSETGREQYF; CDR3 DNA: TGCAGTGCTAGTAGCGAGACAGGGCGCGAGCAGTACTTC
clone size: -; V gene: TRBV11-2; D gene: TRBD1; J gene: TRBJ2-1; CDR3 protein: CASSTLAGTGLYNEQFF; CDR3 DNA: TGTGCCAGCAGCACCCTGGCCGGGACAGGGCTCTACAATGAGCAGTTCTTC
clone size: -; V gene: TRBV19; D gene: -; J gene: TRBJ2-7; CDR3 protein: CASSPKSTSAYTYEQYF; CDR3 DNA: TGTGCCAGTTCGCCAAAATCGACTAGTGCTTATACCTACGAGCAGTACTTC
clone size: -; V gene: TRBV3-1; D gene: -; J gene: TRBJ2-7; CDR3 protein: CASSQGEGNEQYF; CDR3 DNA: TGTGCCAGCAGCCAAGGCGAGGGGAACGAGCAGTACTTC
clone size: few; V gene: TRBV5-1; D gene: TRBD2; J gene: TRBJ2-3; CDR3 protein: CASSIAGNTDTQYF; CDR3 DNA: TGCGCCAGCAGCATAGCGGGAAACACAGATACGCAGTATTTT
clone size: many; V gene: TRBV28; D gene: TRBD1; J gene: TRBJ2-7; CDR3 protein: CASSSSGTGEYEQYF; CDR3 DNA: TGTGCCAGCAGTTCCTCCGGGACAGGGGAGTACGAGCAGTACTTC
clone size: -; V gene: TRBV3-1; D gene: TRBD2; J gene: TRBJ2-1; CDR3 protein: CASSPKLAGVSSYNEQFF; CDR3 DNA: TGTGCCAGCAGCCCCAAATTAGCGGGAGTGAGCTCCTACAATGAGCAGTTCTTC
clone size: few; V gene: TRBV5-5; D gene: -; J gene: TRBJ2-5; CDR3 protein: CASSFPTGETQYF; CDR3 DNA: TGTGCCAGCAGCTTCCCCACAGGAGAGACCCAGTACTTC
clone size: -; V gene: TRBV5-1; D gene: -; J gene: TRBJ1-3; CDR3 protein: CASSETVHSGNTIYF; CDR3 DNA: TGCGCCAGCAGCGAAACAGTTCACTCTGGAAACACCATATATTTT
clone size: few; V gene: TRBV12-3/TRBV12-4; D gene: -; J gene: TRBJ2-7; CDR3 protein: CASASSVRLYEQYF; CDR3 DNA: TGTGCCAGCGCCTCCTCTGTCCGTCTCTACGAGCAGTACTTC
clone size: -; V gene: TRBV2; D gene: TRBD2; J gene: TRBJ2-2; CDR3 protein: CASRLAGDSTGELFF; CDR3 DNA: TGTGCCAGTCGACTAGCGGGAGACAGCACCGGGGAGCTGTTTTTT
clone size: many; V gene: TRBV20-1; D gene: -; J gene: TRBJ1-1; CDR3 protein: CSAISFRTPEAFF; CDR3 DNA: TGCAGTGCTATCAGCTTCCGGACCCCTGAAGCTTTCTTT
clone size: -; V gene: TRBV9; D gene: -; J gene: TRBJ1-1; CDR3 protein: CASSVAAGMNTEAFF; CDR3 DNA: TGTGCCAGCAGCGTAGCTGCGGGGATGAACACTGAAGCTTTCTTT
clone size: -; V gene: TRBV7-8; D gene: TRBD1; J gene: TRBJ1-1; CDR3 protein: CASSLPGQGILLDTEAFF; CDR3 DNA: TGTGCCAGCAGCTTGCCGGGACAGGGTATATTATTGGACACTGAAGCTTTCTTT
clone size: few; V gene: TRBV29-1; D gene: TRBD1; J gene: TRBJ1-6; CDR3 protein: CSVGTGNYNSPLHF; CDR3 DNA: TGCAGCGTCGGGACAGGAAACTATAATTCACCCCTCCACTTT
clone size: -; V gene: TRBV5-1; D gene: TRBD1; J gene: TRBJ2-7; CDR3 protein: CASSFGDSLYEQYF; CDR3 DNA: TGCGCCAGCAGCTTCGGGGACAGCCTCTACGAGCAGTACTTC